This T cell receptor (beta chain) was retrieved from a study of T cells in Graves' hyperthyroidism and ophthalmopathy. The TCR beta CDR3 regions underwent amplification using RNA transcripts as the source. TCR CDR3 regions were first amplified by RT-PCR with HTBI primers. TCRdb analysed the multiplex PCR reads with MiXCR anew, one entry per CDR3 protein. The sample consists of about 360,000 distinct CDR3 sequences, about 13% of them appearing once. This clonotype has ten or more counts. CDR1 and CDR2 (germline): MDHEN, SYDVKM. V dropped 6 bases and J dropped 2; count of bases not matched to a gene: 11. This CDR3 is 16 amino acids long.

The sequence was obtained from a woman between 18 and 29 years old with Graves' hyperthyroidism. Material for sequencing was blood. The chain combines TRBV28 with TRBJ1-2; 8 bases line up with TRBD1. As DNA, the CDR3 is TGTGCCAGCAGATACCGTTCCAGGGGGCGCAACTATGGCTACACCTTC. It translates to CASRYRSRGRNYGYTF.